The 22 T cell receptor beta chains listed next were all sequenced from one sample in a study of beta chain features in type 1 diabetes (dated by TCRdb to between 2017 and 2018). Overall results and qualifications from the work: In all four CD4+ subsets, TCRB CDR3 length was moderately but significantly shorter in type 1 diabetes patients.

Libraries came from the immunoSEQ multiplex PCR assay. The entire amount of isolated RNA was reverse transcribed using the High Capacity cDNA Reverse Transcription Kit, so the sequenced TCRB transcripts were expressed ones. TCRdb limited this immuneACCESS table to in-frame rearrangements with V and J called. A share of clones is missing; checked studies link under half to unresolved V genes, and the rest is unexplained. The sample table holds roughly 260,000 clones, of which around 21% were seen once. The ten biggest clones cover about 0.027% of the sample. No antigens are known for them. The sequenced material came from naive CD4+ T cells from blood. Per the publication, the cell subset or site label means: true naive CD4+ T cells. Every receptor here comes from a woman between 35 and 50 years old with type 1 diabetes.

The chain uses TRBV6-5 and TRBJ2-7; the D gene is possibly TRBD1 (5 bases). V lost 6 bases to trimming and J lost 5 bases, with 17 bases between them. Germline values: CDR1 MNHEY, CDR2 SVGAGI. This CDR3 has 14 amino acids. The CDR3 here is CASRRTQKVHEQYF. The DNA of the CDR3 is TGTGCCAGCAGGCGGACACAAAAAGTCCACGAGCAGTACTTC.

This rearrangement joins TRBV4-3 to TRBJ1-5; tentative D call: TRBD1 (5 bases). The V end was cut by 4 bases, the J end by 0 bases, with 10 bases between. The CDR3 runs to 15 residues. Germline loops: CDR1 LGHNA, CDR2 YSLEER. The CDR3 nucleotides are TGCGCCAGCAGCCCCCAGGGAGGTAGCAATCAGCCCCAGCATTTT. Amino acids: CASSPQGGSNQPQHF.

V is TRBV5-4 and J is TRBJ2-3; D remains unclear. Per germline, CDR1 SGHNT and CDR2 YYREEE (reference sequence). CDR3 length equals 14 residues. V was shortened by 0 bases and J by 6 bases, with 11 bases between the two germline ends. CDR3 region: CASSLEMLEDTQYF. The CDR3 region has the DNA TGTGCCAGCAGCTTGGAGATGCTGGAGGATACGCAGTATTTT.

The chain uses TRBV7-2 and TRBJ1-2; 9 bases map to TRBD1. Germline CDR1 is SGHTA and CDR2 is FQGNSA. V was pared by 5 bases and J by 8 bases, with 12 bases of the junction left unmatched. This CDR3 comprises 15 residues. In nucleotides, the CDR3 is TGTGCCAGCAGCCCGTCGGGACAGGGATCTAAGGGCTACACCTTC. Encoded protein: CASSPSGQGSKGYTF.

This chain connects TRBV6-6 to TRBJ2-7; D not certain. The CDR3 spans 15 residues. Looked up from germline, CDR1 is MNHNY and CDR2 is SVGAGI (reference sequence). V lost 6 bases and J lost 0, with 15 bases in between. CDR3 coding DNA: TGTGCCAGCAGGCCGGAACTCTGGAGCTCCTACGAGCAGTACTTC. Its translation is CASRPELWSSYEQYF.

This chain connects TRBV25-1 to TRBJ2-3; no definite D call. V lost 8 bases to trimming and J lost 2 bases, with 8 bases between them. The CDR3 is 12 residues long. The germline V gene encodes CDR1 MGHDK and CDR2 SYGVNS. CDR3 nucleotide sequence: TGTGCCAGCGGCGGATACACAGATACGCAGTATTTT. Translating it yields CASGGYTDTQYF.

The rearrangement uses TRBV19 and TRBJ1-5, with TRBD1 as a possible D gene (6 bases). Trimming removed 5 bases at V and 6 bases at J, with 14 bases between. This CDR3 has 14 residues. CDR1 is LNHDA and CDR2 is SQIVND in the germline V gene (reference sequence). The CDR3 here is CASSQGFLFQPQHF. The CDR3, as DNA: TGTGCCAGTAGTCAGGGGTTCTTGTTTCAGCCCCAGCATTTT.

The J gene is TRBJ1-1, the V gene TRBV28; tentatively, D is TRBD1 (5 bases). CDR3 length: 11 residues. The germline V and J ends were trimmed by 5 bases and 8 bases, with 9 bases remaining between them. The V gene's germline CDR1 is MDHEN and CDR2 SYDVKM. The CDR3 coding sequence is TGTGCCAGCAGTCAGGGCCCCGAAGCTTTCTTT. Amino acids: CASSQGPEAFF.

The chain couples TRBV5-1 to TRBJ1-1, with 8 bases that match TRBD1. Germline V gene sequence: CDR1 SGHRS, CDR2 YFSETQ. CDR3 length equals 14 residues. J was trimmed by 4 bases and V by 3 bases; bases with no gene match: 5. This CDR3 is CASSSTGTGTEAFF. DNA of the CDR3: TGCGCCAGCAGCTCAACCGGGACAGGCACTGAAGCTTTCTTT.

For this clone: The same CDR3 is also encoded by other DNA sequences in this sample. The rearrangement uses TRBV27 and TRBJ2-5; 12 positions match TRBD2. Germline-derived CDR1 and CDR2 are MNHEY and SMNVEV (reference sequence). This CDR3 has 15 amino acids. Trimming removed 2 bases from V and 4 bases from J; junction bases left unmatched: 2. CDR3 nucleotide sequence: TGTGCCAGCAGTTTACTAGCGGGGGGGAGAGAGACCCAGTACTTC. This codes for CASSLLAGGRETQYF.

The chain is built from TRBV14 and TRBJ2-7, with 7 bases matching TRBD1. CDR1 SGHDN and CDR2 FVKESK come from the germline V gene. The CDR3 consists of 14 residues. V was pared by 4 bases and J by 4 bases, with 7 bases of the junction left unmatched. CDR3 DNA sequence: TGTGCCAGCAGCCCGCGGACAGGCCCGTACGAGCAGTACTTC. Translation: CASSPRTGPYEQYF.

CDR3 DNA: TGTGCCAGCAGCACCGAGGGTAATGAAAAACTGTTTTTT. It yields the protein CASSTEGNEKLFF. The chain combines TRBV7-2 with TRBJ1-4; D ambiguous. This CDR3 has 13 amino acids. Trimming took off 5 bases at V and 4 bases at J, with 8 bases between the two ends. Looked up from germline, CDR1 is SGHTA and CDR2 is FQGNSA.

In this sample, this clone turned up a few times. V gene TRBV5-1 combines with J gene TRBJ2-7; D is perhaps TRBD2 (5 bases). Trimming removed 0 bases from V and 7 bases from J, with 14 bases in between. Germline loops: CDR1 SGHRS, CDR2 YFSETQ. The CDR3 runs 14 residues. CDR3 sequence (DNA): TGCGCCAGCAGCTTGGATGGCACGACGGGGGAGCAGTACTTC. Residues: CASSLDGTTGEQYF. The whole variable domain, filled in from reference TRBV5-1 and TRBJ2-7, reads KAGVTQTPRYLIKTRGQQVTLSCSPISGHRSVSWYQQTPGQGLQFLFEYFSETQRNKGNFPGRFSGRQFSNSRSEMNVSTLELGDSALYLCASSLDGTTGEQYFGPGTRLTVT.

This clone occurred a few times. J is TRBJ1-4 and V is TRBV27; 8 positions agree with TRBD1. V shed 4 bases and J 7 bases; nucleotides not matched to a gene: 5. Germline V gene sequence: CDR1 MNHEY, CDR2 SMNVEV (reference sequence). The CDR3 extends over 14 amino acids. CDR3 coding DNA: TGTGCCAGCAGTTCAGGACAGGGTACTGAAAAACTGTTTTTT. Encoded protein: CASSSGQGTEKLFF.

V is TRBV6-5 and J is TRBJ2-1, with 9 bases fitting TRBD1. Per the germline V gene, CDR1 is MNHEY and CDR2 is SVGAGI. The CDR3 covers 15 residues. V lost 5 bases to trimming and J lost 0 bases; unmatched junction nucleotides: 2. CDR3 protein: CASSKGQGSYNEQFF. The DNA for the CDR3 is TGTGCCAGCAGTAAGGGACAGGGCTCCTACAATGAGCAGTTCTTC.

CDR3 in amino acids: CASSVGGTGANYGYTF. The CDR3 bases are TGTGCCAGCAGCGTAGGCGGGACAGGGGCTAACTATGGCTACACCTTC. The V gene is TRBV9, the J gene TRBJ1-2; 10 bases match TRBD1. The CDR3 is 16 residues long. J was trimmed by 0 bases and V by 0 bases; bases with no gene match: 2. In germline, CDR1 is SGDLS, CDR2 YYNGEE.

This clone was counted a few times. The chain recombines TRBV7-2 with TRBJ1-4, with D possibly matching TRBD1 (5 bases). V was clipped by 1 base and J by 5 bases, with 8 bases between them. CDR1 and CDR2 from the germline V gene are SGHTA and FQGNSA. The CDR3 extends over 14 amino acids. CDR3 coding DNA: TGTGCCAGCAGCTTAGTGGGGGGGAATGAAAAACTGTTTTTT. It encodes CASSLVGGNEKLFF.

This rearrangement joins TRBV6-5 to TRBJ2-1; D is undetermined. The CDR3 is made up of 16 amino acids. CDR1 and CDR2 (germline): MNHEY, SVGAGI. Between the trimmed V and J ends, which lost 2 bases and 7 bases, there was a span of 18 bases. This CDR3 is CASSYVRAILANEQFF. The CDR3 coding sequence is TGTGCCAGCAGTTACGTGCGAGCGATCCTTGCAAATGAGCAGTTCTTC.

V usage is TRBV28 and J usage is TRBJ1-5, with D possibly being TRBD1 (5 bases). The CDR3 has 14 residues. The V and J ends lost 6 bases and 7 bases respectively, with 16 bases between them. CDR1 and CDR2 (germline): MDHEN, SYDVKM. The CDR3 DNA sequence: TGTGCCAGCAGCCCCGGCCAGGGAGGGCAGCCCCAGCATTTT. It codes for CASSPGQGGQPQHF.

In its sample, this clone was seen a few times. The rearrangement uses TRBV2 and TRBJ2-5; 10 positions agree with TRBD1. The V segment lost 3 bases and the J segment 7 bases; nucleotides outside the gene matches: 17. This CDR3 comprises 18 residues. Germline CDR1 and CDR2: SNHLY and FYNNEI. In DNA, the CDR3 is TGTGCCAGCAGTGATAAAGCCGGGACAGGGGCCATCGGGGGGACCCAGTACTTC. Its translation is CASSDKAGTGAIGGTQYF.

This chain joins TRBV15 and TRBJ2-1, with 7 bases lining up with TRBD1. The CDR3 length is 15 residues. The V gene's germline CDR1 is LNHNV and CDR2 YYDKDF (reference sequence). With 8 bases clipped from V and 0 bases from J, the junction kept 7 bases outside the gene matches. The DNA for the CDR3 is TGTGCCACCGGAGGAAGGGGGCCCTCCTACAATGAGCAGTTCTTC. Translated: CATGGRGPSYNEQFF.

V usage is TRBV29-1 and J usage is TRBJ1-4; D perhaps matches TRBD1 (5 bases). Looked up from germline, CDR1 is SQVTM and CDR2 is ANQGSEA. The CDR3 consists of 13 residues. The V end lost 4 bases, the J end lost 5 bases, and 11 bases lay between the germline ends. This chain's CDR3 is CSVVGGANEKLFF. DNA of the CDR3: TGCAGCGTTGTCGGGGGAGCAAATGAAAAACTGTTTTTT.